Given below is one T cell receptor (beta chain) in context. This entry comes from a study of blood T cell repertoires in COVID-19. As processed by the authors: Scientists estimated how many nucleated cells there were by amplifying reference gene primers. Sequencing used immunoSEQ multiplex PCR; TCRdb keeps in-frame clones, though not all of them. The V and J calls and clone size are taken from that table; D and trimming were inferred from the DNA. Found here are hundreds of thousands of clones, 80% to 90% of them singletons; the top ten hold roughly 1.1%. The age range of participants was about 18 to 89 years, with residence in about two dozen US areas. Before being deemed recovered, Cohort 3 donors had two negative PCRs, clearance, or symptom resolution. V shed 6 bases and J shed 8 bases, with 19 bases lying between them. The CDR3 is made up of 14 amino acids. Germline CDR1 reads SEHNR; CDR2 reads FQNEAQ (reference sequence).

The source is a man aged 30-40 years who had recovered from COVID-19. The sequencing sample was made of PBMCs or T cells enriched from blood (not recorded which). The gene calls are TRBV7-9 and TRBJ1-2; no clear D gene. DNA for the CDR3: TGTGCCAGCAGTCTTCCGGGTCCTGTTCCGGGCTACACCTTC. Its translation: CASSLPGPVPGYTF. Based on the CDR3 plus reference TRBV7-9 and TRBJ1-2, the full variable domain is DTGVSQNPRHKITKRGQNVTFRCDPISEHNRLYWYRQTLGQGPEFLTYFQNEAQLEKSRLLSDRFSAERPKGSFSTLEIQRTEQGDSAMYLCASSLPGPVPGYTFGSGTRLTVV.